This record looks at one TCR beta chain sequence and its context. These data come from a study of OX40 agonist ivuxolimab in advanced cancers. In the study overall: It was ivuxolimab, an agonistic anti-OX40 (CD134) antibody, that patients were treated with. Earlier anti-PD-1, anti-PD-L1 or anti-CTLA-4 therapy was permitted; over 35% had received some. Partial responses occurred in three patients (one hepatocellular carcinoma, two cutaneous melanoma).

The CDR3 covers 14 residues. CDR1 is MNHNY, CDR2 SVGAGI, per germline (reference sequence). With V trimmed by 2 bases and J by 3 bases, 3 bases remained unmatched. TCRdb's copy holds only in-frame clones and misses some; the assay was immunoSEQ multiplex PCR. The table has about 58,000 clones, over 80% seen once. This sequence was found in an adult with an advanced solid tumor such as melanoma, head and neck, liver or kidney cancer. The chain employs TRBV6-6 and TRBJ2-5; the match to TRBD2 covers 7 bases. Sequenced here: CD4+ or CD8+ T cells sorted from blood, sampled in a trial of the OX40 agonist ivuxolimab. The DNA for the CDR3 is TGTGCCAGCAGTTACGGGGGGAGGGAAGAGACCCAGTACTTC. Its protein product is CASSYGGREETQYF.